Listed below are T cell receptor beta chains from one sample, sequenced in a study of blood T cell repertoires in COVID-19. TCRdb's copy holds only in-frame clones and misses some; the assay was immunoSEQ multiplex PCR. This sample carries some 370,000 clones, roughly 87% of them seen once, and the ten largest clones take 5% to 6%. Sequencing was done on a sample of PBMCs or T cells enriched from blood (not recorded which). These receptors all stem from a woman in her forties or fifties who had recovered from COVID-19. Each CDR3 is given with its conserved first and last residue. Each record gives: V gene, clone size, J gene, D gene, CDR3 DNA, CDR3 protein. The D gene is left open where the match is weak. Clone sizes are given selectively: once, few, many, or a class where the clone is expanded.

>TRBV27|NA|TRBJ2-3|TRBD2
TGTGCCAGCAGTTTGGGTAGCGGGTCTAGCACAGATACGCAGTATTTT
CASSLGSGSSTDTQYF
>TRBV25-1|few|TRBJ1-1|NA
TGTGCCAGCACCTTTAACACTGAAGCTTTCTTT
CASTFNTEAFF
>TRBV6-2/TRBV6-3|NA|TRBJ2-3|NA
TGTGCCAGCAGTTACTCACCAAGACCAGGGTCCACAGATACGCAGTATTTT
CASSYSPRPGSTDTQYF
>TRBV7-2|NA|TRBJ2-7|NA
TGTGCCAGCAGCCTAGGCGGTACAACATACGAGCAGTACTTC
CASSLGGTTYEQYF
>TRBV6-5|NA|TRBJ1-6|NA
TGTGCCAGCAGGAGCGTAGGCTGGTCACCCCTCCACTTT
CASRSVGWSPLHF
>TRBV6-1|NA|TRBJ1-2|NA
TGTGCCAGCAGTGAATTGACGGCAGTAGGGGGTGGCTACACCTTC
CASSELTAVGGGYTF
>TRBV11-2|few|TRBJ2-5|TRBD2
TGTGCCAGCAGCTTAGTGGCGACTAGCGACCCGACCCAGTACTTC
CASSLVATSDPTQYF
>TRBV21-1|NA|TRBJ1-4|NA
TGTGCCAGCGGGACAGCCCAGCCAGGAGAAAAACTGTTTTTT
CASGTAQPGEKLFF
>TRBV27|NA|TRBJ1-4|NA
TGTGCCAGCAGTTTAAAGGTCCCGGGGGGGACTGAAAAACTGTTTTTT
CASSLKVPGGTEKLFF
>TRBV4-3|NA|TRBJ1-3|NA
TGCGCCAGCAGCCAAGATTCCCAGAATGCTGGAAACACCATATATTTT
CASSQDSQNAGNTIYF
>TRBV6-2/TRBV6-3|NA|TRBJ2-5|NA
TGTGCCAGCAGTCACGGGGAGACCCAGTACTTC
CASSHGETQYF
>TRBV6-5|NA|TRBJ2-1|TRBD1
TGTGCCAGCATAAGGAGGGACAGGAGACACAATGAGCAGTTCTTC
CASIRRDRRHNEQFF
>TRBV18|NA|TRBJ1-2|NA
TGTGCCAGCTCACCAGCAGGGGACTATGGCTACACCTTC
CASSPAGDYGYTF
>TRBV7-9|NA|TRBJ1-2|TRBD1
TGTGCCAGCAGCTTACAGGGACAGGGACGCTATGGCTACACCTTC
CASSLQGQGRYGYTF
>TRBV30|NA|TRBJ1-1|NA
TGTGCCTGGAGTGTGGAACAGGCGAACACTGAAGCTTTCTTT
CAWSVEQANTEAFF
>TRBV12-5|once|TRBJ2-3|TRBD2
TGTGCTAGTGGTTTGACCAGGGGACTAGCGGGCACAGATACGCAGTATTTT
CASGLTRGLAGTDTQYF
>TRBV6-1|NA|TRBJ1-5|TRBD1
TGTGCCAGCAGTGAACAGGGGGGACAGCCCCAGCATTTT
CASSEQGGQPQHF
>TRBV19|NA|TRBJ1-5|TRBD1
TGTGCCAGTCTCGGGACAGGGAGTTTAATACACAATCAGCCCCAGCATTTT
CASLGTGSLIHNQPQHF
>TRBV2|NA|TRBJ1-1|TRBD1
TGTGCCAGCAGGACAGGGATTCCCACTGAAGCTTTCTTT
CASRTGIPTEAFF
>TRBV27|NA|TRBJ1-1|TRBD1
TGTGCCAGCAGTTTAACCGGGACAGTCGACACTGAAGCTTTCTTT
CASSLTGTVDTEAFF
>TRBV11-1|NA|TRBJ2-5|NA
TGTGCCAGCAGCTCCGATAGACTGCTTCAAGAGACCCAGTACTTC
CASSSDRLLQETQYF
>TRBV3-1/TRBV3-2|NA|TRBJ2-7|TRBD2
TGTGCCAGCAGCCACACGGGACTAGCGGGAGGGGCCGGGTACGAGCAGTACTTC
CASSHTGLAGGAGYEQYF
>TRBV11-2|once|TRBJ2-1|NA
TGTGCCAGCAGCTTAGTGGGAGGTAGGCAGTACAATGAGCAGTTCTTC
CASSLVGGRQYNEQFF
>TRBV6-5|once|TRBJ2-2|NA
TGTGCCAGCAGTTACTTCGGGACAACGAACACCGGGGAGCTGTTTTTT
CASSYFGTTNTGELFF
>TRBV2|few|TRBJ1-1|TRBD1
TGTGCCGTGCGGGACAGGTGGAACACTGAAGCTTTCTTT
CAVRDRWNTEAFF
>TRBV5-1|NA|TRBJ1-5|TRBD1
TGCGCCAGCAGCTTGACAGGGGGGGGACAGCCCCAGCATTTT
CASSLTGGGQPQHF
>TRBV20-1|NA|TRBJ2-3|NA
TGCAGTGCTAGTGTAGGGACTGTGTCCAATACGCAGTATTTT
CSASVGTVSNTQYF
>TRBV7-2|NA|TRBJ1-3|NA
TGTGCCAGCAGCTTATTCTCAACGGTACGCTCTGGAAACACCATATATTTT
CASSLFSTVRSGNTIYF
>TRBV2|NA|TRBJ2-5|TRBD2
TGTGCCAGCAGGGGGGGTAGGCTAGCGGGAGTGGGAGCGGAGACCCAGTACTTC
CASRGGRLAGVGAETQYF
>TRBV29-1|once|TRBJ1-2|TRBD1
TGCAGCGTTCGGACAGGGGGCATCTATGGCTACACCTTC
CSVRTGGIYGYTF
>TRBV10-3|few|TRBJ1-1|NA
TGTGCCATCAGTGCAACAGCTACTGAAGCTTTCTTT
CAISATATEAFF
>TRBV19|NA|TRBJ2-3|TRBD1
TGTGCCAGTAGAAGACAGGGGTTCATAGATACGCAGTATTTT
CASRRQGFIDTQYF
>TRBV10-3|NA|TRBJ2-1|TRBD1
TGTGCCATCAGAGAAACCGGGACAGGAGAAGGGAGATCCTACAATGAGCAGTTCTTC
CAIRETGTGEGRSYNEQFF
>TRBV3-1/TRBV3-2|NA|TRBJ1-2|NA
TGTGCCAGCAGCCAAGATCACGGCTATGGCTACACCTTC
CASSQDHGYGYTF
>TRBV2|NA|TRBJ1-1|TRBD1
TGTGCCAGCAGTCTTCGGACAGGGGGGAACACTGAAGCTTTCTTT
CASSLRTGGNTEAFF
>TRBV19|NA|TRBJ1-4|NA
TGTGCCAGTAGTATTCATGAGTTCTCTAATGAAAAACTGTTTTTT
CASSIHEFSNEKLFF
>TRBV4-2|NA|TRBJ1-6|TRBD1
TGTGCCAGCAGCCAGGACAGGGGTGCAAATTCACCCCTCCACTTT
CASSQDRGANSPLHF
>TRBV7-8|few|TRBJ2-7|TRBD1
TGTGCCAGCAGCTTGGGGGACAGGGGAAAGCAGTACTTC
CASSLGDRGKQYF
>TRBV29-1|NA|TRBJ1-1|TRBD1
TGCAGCGTTGTGACAGGGGGGGAAGCTTTCTTT
CSVVTGGEAFF
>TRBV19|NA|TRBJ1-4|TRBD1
TGTGCCAGTAGTCCAGGGACAGGCGCCATCAGTAATGAAAAACTGTTTTTT
CASSPGTGAISNEKLFF
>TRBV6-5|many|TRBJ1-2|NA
TGTGCCAGCAGGACGACAGTTGGGTATGGCTACACCTTC
CASRTTVGYGYTF
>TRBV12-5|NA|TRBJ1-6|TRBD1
TGTGCTAGTGGTTTCGGCCCAGGGGGATCCTATAATTCACCCCTCCACTTT
CASGFGPGGSYNSPLHF
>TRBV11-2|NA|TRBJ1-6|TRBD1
TGTGCCAGCAGCTGGACAGGGGATAATTCACCCCTCCACTTT
CASSWTGDNSPLHF
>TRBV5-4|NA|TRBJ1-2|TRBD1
TGTGCCAGCAGCCCCGACAGGGACTATGGCTACACCTTC
CASSPDRDYGYTF
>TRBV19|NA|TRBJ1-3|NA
TGTGCCAGTAGTATCGGAACAGGCTTCGCTGGAAACACCATATATTTT
CASSIGTGFAGNTIYF